Detailed here is one T cell receptor (beta chain). Its specificity is unknown. The TCR beta cDNA libraries carried unique molecular identifiers. TCRdb re-derived calls from the PCR reads in MiXCR, one entry per CDR3 protein. Of under 900,000 distinct CDR3 sequences listed, roughly half were seen once; the top ten hold about 4.8%. These data are taken from a study of post-analysis software for immune sequencing data. Overall study: The courses of disease that were included comprised relapsing-remitting, secondary progressive and progressive-relapsing multiple sclerosis. Overall study findings and caveats: The five TRBV segments detected at higher frequency in patients than in controls included TRBV5-6, TRBV5-1 and TRBV20-1.

Germline lookup yields CDR1 MNHNY and CDR2 SVGAGI (reference sequence). Trimming stripped 8 bases from V and 7 bases from J, with 17 bases between. CDR3 length: 13 residues. The rearrangement uses TRBV6-6 and TRBJ1-2; the D is unclear. The sequencing input was blood. The receptor's source is a girl aged 5-17 years with multiple sclerosis. The CDR3 region is CASGLPEGGGYTF. CDR3 bases: TGTGCCAGCGGATTGCCGGAGGGCGGTGGCTACACCTTC.